One sample yielded the 2 T cell receptor beta chains listed below, sequenced in a study of response to subunit inactivated influenza vaccine. TCRdb reprocessed the RT-PCR reads via MiXCR and lists one record per CDR3 protein. The sample carries almost 250,000 distinct CDR3 sequences, less than 15% recorded once. The sequences come from non-naive T cells sorted from PBMCs, collected roughly 15 days before vaccination. Receptors originate from a man aged 45-60 years who received an inactivated influenza vaccine.

The table lists this clonotype with many counts. This chain links TRBV11-2 with TRBJ2-3; D might be TRBD1 (5 bases). CDR1 and CDR2 (germline): SGHAT, FQNNGV. There are 17 residues in the CDR3. V lost 2 bases and J lost 5, with 20 bases in between. The CDR3 protein is CASSLNSGPWHQDTQYF. CDR3 in DNA: TGTGCCAGCAGCTTAAACTCAGGGCCCTGGCACCAAGATACGCAGTATTTT.

This clonotype appeared a few times. The chain combines TRBV10-3 with TRBJ1-2; D remains ambiguous. Germline CDR1 and CDR2: ENHRY and SYGVKD. The CDR3 is made up of 14 amino acids. The V end lost 1 base, the J end lost 8 bases, and 14 bases lay between the germline ends. DNA of the CDR3: TGTGCCATCAGTGAGTGGCCCGGTTCCAAGGGCTACACCTTC. Its translation is CAISEWPGSKGYTF.